This TCR beta chain was observed in a study of PD-1 blockade in classical Hodgkin lymphoma. Study context: Once every 2 weeks, patients received intravenous nivolumab at 3 mg/kg.

Points on this clone: The antigen is not known.

Regarding the study as a whole: TCR diversity rose significantly by C4D1 in CD4+ but not CD8+ cells. Excluded were patients who started nivolumab under 1 year after ASCT, a group that had lower diversity. Why the repertoires differ is still unclear, perhaps disease activity or prior therapy.

The V end was cut by 1 base, the J end by 2 bases, with 5 bases between. There are 12 residues in the CDR3. Germline CDR1 reads GTSNPN; CDR2 reads SVGIG (reference sequence). Time point defined: cycle 4 day 1 (C4D1), after around six weeks of nivolumab. Every one of the patients relapsed after autologous stem cell transplantation (brentuximab vedotin exposure was variable). The protocol was immunoSEQ multiplex PCR, while the TCRdb copy is restricted to in-frame clones and leaves out a portion. The sample has tens of thousands of clones, 90% seen once; the top ten hold approximately 2.9%. The sequencing here drew on peripheral blood mononuclear cells (PBMCs), taken before the fourth cycle of nivolumab. The gene calls are TRBV30 and TRBJ1-2; D perhaps matches TRBD1 (5 bases). The source is a human donor with classical Hodgkin lymphoma. CDR3 protein: CAWSEGNYGYTF. The CDR3 DNA reads as TGTGCCTGGAGTGAGGGGAACTATGGCTACACCTTC.